A selection of T cell receptor beta chains follows, all from one sample in a study of blood T cell repertoires in COVID-19. Measured with immunoSEQ multiplex PCR; TCRdb has only the in-frame clones, and not every one. The table lists approximately 250,000 clones, roughly 87% of them singletons. Sequencing was performed on PBMCs or T cells enriched from blood (not recorded which). The receptors shown here come from a woman younger than 45 who had recovered from COVID-19. The CDR3 runs from the conserved cysteine through the conserved F or W. D genes are given only for firm matches. Not all rows give a size; the values are once, few, many and, for expanded clones, a class.

>TRBV12-5|TRBD1|TRBJ1-1|.
CASARGLTEAFF
TGTGCTAGTGCCAGGGGGCTGACTGAAGCTTTCTTT
>TRBV2|.|TRBJ2-1|.
CASRSRGEGNEQFF
TGTGCCAGCAGGTCCAGGGGGGAAGGCAATGAGCAGTTCTTC
>TRBV29-1|.|TRBJ1-1|.
CSVGRDIYMNTEAFF
TGCAGCGTGGGCCGGGACATATACATGAACACTGAAGCTTTCTTT
>TRBV7-3|.|TRBJ1-6|once
CASSLSGGRSSPLHF
TGTGCCAGCAGCTTAAGCGGGGGTCGTAGTTCACCCCTCCACTTT
>TRBV6-2/TRBV6-3|TRBD1|TRBJ2-7|.
CASSWLPGGLSEEQYF
TGTGCCAGCAGTTGGCTTCCAGGGGGATTATCGGAAGAGCAGTACTTC
>TRBV5-5|TRBD2|TRBJ2-5|.
CASSFGSGVSIETQYF
TGTGCCAGCAGCTTCGGTAGCGGGGTTTCGATAGAGACCCAGTACTTC
>TRBV4-1|.|TRBJ2-4|.
CASSQGGGGKLAKNIQYF
TGCGCCAGCAGCCAAGGGGGGGGCGGTAAACTAGCCAAAAACATTCAGTACTTC
>TRBV27|.|TRBJ1-2|once
CASSVAGRDYTF
TGTGCCAGCAGCGTTGCGGGGCGGGACTACACCTTC
>TRBV24-1|TRBD1|TRBJ2-2|.
CATSDLDRGHNGELFF
TGTGCCACCAGTGATCTGGACAGGGGACATAACGGGGAGCTGTTTTTT
>TRBV5-1|TRBD1|TRBJ2-7|.
CASRLPGQGVYEQYF
TGCGCCAGCAGACTGCCGGGACAGGGGGTCTACGAGCAGTACTTC
>TRBV5-1|.|TRBJ1-2|.
CASSLTDYYGYTF
TGCGCCAGCAGCTTGACAGATTACTATGGCTACACCTTC
>TRBV11-1|.|TRBJ1-1|.
CASSWNWDMNTEAFF
TGTGCCAGCAGCTGGAACTGGGACATGAACACTGAAGCTTTCTTT
>TRBV14|TRBD1|TRBJ1-2|.
CASSLGGTGGRRDYGYTF
TGTGCCAGCAGCCTAGGGGGGACAGGGGGCCGTCGTGACTATGGCTACACCTTC
>TRBV19|.|TRBJ1-1|once
CASSIPGNTEAFF
TGTGCCAGTAGTATCCCCGGGAACACTGAAGCTTTCTTT
>TRBV28|TRBD1|TRBJ1-2|.
CASSLQGAQYGYTF
TGTGCCAGCAGTTTACAGGGGGCGCAGTATGGCTACACCTTC
>TRBV5-5|TRBD2|TRBJ2-2|once
CASSSSGGAPYGELFF
TGTGCCAGCAGCTCTAGCGGGGGGGCTCCCTACGGGGAGCTGTTTTTT
>TRBV6-1|TRBD2|TRBJ2-7|once
CASSEPPGLAGAYEQYF
TGTGCCAGCAGTGAACCTCCGGGACTAGCGGGAGCCTACGAGCAGTACTTC
>TRBV25-1|.|TRBJ1-1|.
CASSGQTMNTEAFF
TGTGCCAGCAGTGGACAGACCATGAACACTGAAGCTTTCTTT
>TRBV6-5|TRBD1|TRBJ2-7|.
CASSYLPGQVYEQYF
TGTGCCAGCAGTTACTTACCGGGACAGGTCTACGAGCAGTACTTC
>TRBV18|.|TRBJ1-1|.
CASSPPNEDTEAFF
TGTGCCAGCTCACCACCGAATGAGGACACTGAAGCTTTCTTT
>TRBV20-1|TRBD2|TRBJ2-7|.
CSASRSGRNYEQYF
TGCAGTGCTAGTCGTAGCGGGAGAAACTACGAGCAGTACTTC
>TRBV5-6|.|TRBJ2-7|.
CASSFSRVGEQYF
TGTGCCAGCAGCTTCTCACGGGTGGGCGAGCAGTACTTC
>TRBV29-1|.|TRBJ2-7|.
CSVEVGRGSRYF
.
>TRBV7-8|TRBD1|TRBJ1-1|.
CASSPGGAEAFF
TGTGCCAGCAGCCCAGGGGGCGCGGAGGCTTTCTTT
>TRBV6-5|TRBD2|TRBJ2-2|.
CASTGSGGYGELFF
TGTGCCAGCACTGGTAGCGGGGGCTACGGGGAGCTGTTTTTT
>TRBV7-9|TRBD1|TRBJ1-2|.
CASSSIGGQGVVNYGYTF
TGTGCCAGCAGCTCGATTGGCGGACAGGGGGTTGTTAACTATGGCTACACCTTC
>TRBV6-4|TRBD1|TRBJ1-1|.
CASSASTGVNTEAFF
TGTGCCAGCAGTGCCTCGACAGGGGTGAACACTGAAGCTTTCTTT
>TRBV27|.|TRBJ1-4|few
CASKPSAATNEKLFF
TGTGCCAGCAAACCGTCTGCGGCAACTAATGAAAAACTGTTTTTT
>TRBV19|.|TRBJ1-2|.
CASRAIGADLYYGYTF
TGTGCCAGTAGAGCGATAGGGGCCGACCTTTACTATGGCTACACCTTC
>TRBV12-3/TRBV12-4|TRBD2|TRBJ2-7|.
CASRASGLYEQYF
TGTGCCAGCAGGGCTAGCGGACTCTACGAGCAGTACTTC
>TRBV19|.|TRBJ2-7|.
CASSIWGDRTYEQYF
TGTGCCAGTAGTATTTGGGGCGACAGGACCTACGAGCAGTACTTC
>TRBV9|.|TRBJ1-3|.
CASSEGPGAPGNTIYF
TGTGCCAGCAGCGAGGGCCCTGGGGCGCCCGGAAACACCATATATTTT
>TRBV28|TRBD2|TRBJ2-1|.
CASSLTGGENEQFF
TGTGCCAGCAGTTTAACGGGAGGGGAGAATGAGCAGTTCTTC
>TRBV27|.|TRBJ1-5|once
CASSLGPTGNNQPQHF
TGTGCCAGCAGTTTAGGGCCTACAGGGAACAATCAGCCCCAGCATTTT
>TRBV5-1|TRBD2|TRBJ2-3|.
CASSRVSGGRTDTQYF
TGCGCCAGCAGCCGAGTTAGCGGGGGCAGGACAGATACGCAGTATTTT
>TRBV24-1|.|TRBJ1-2|.
CATSDDRTLGYGYTF
TGTGCCACCAGTGATGACAGAACACTGGGCTATGGCTACACCTTC